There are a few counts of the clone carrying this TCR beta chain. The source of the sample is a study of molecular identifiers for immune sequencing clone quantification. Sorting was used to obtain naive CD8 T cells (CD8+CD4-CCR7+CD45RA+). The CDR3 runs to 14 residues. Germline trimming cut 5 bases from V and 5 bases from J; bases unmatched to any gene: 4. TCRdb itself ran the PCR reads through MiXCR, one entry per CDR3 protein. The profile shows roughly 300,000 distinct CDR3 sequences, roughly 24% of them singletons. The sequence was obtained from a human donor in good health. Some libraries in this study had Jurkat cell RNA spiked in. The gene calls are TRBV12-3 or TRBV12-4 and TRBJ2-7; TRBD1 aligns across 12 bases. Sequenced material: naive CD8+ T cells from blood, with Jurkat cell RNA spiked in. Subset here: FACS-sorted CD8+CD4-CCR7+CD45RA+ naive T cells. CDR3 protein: CASSGGTGGNEQYF. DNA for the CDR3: TGTGCCAGCAGTGGGGGGACAGGGGGCAACGAGCAGTACTTC.